This TCR beta chain is from a study of human T cells and chemical hapten exposure. In TCRdb, the RACE reads were re-called with MiXCR into one record per CDR3 protein. This sample has some 150,000 distinct CDR3 sequences, with 12% found just once. Per the germline V gene, CDR1 is SGHRS and CDR2 is YFSETQ. The germline V and J ends were trimmed by 3 bases and 5 bases, with 11 bases remaining between them. The CDR3 covers 13 residues. This clonotype was seen many times. Sample time point: patch test 2, 6 weeks after DPC sensitization. Treatment meaning: therapeutic diphenylcyclopropenone sensitization with weekly scalp DPC. Blood draws came first, before each patch test.

Sequencing was performed on whole blood, taken in connection with sensitization to the hapten diphenylcyclopropenone (DPC). The receptor comes from a woman between 45 and 65 years old with alopecia areata. Some clones in this sample may be carry-over from other donors' samples. The V gene is TRBV5-1, the J gene TRBJ1-1; D unclear. CDR3 amino acids: CASSSYQETEAFF. CDR3 in DNA: TGCGCCAGCAGCTCCTACCAAGAGACTGAAGCTTTCTTT. The whole variable domain, remainder taken from reference TRBV5-1 and TRBJ1-1, is KAGVTQTPRYLIKTRGQQVTLSCSPISGHRSVSWYQQTPGQGLQFLFEYFSETQRNKGNFPGRFSGRQFSNSRSEMNVSTLELGDSALYLCASSSYQETEAFFGQGTRLTVV.